This TCR beta chain was retrieved from a study of shared clonotypes between healthy human individuals. Assay used: immunoSEQ multiplex PCR; TCRdb lists only in-frame clones, some missing. The top ten clones hold approximately 1.5% of a sample with under 1,100,000 clones, about 74% of them seen once. CD4+ cells yielded CD45RA+ naive and CD45RA-negative memory subsets. V lost 0 bases, J lost 7 bases, and 7 bases stayed unmatched. The CDR3 spans 15 residues. CDR1 KGHSH and CDR2 LQKENI come from the germline V gene. The sample comprised memory CD4+ T cells sorted from blood. The subset denotes: CD45RA-negative fraction. This TCR derives from a man between 18 and 35 years old in good health. The rearrangement links TRBV18 to TRBJ2-7; 9 nucleotides align to TRBD1. DNA for the CDR3: TGTGCCAGCTCACCACCCACAGGGGGCTTTAGGGAGCAGTACTTC. Its translation: CASSPPTGGFREQYF. The full variable domain, with the rest looked up from reference TRBV18 and TRBJ2-7, is NAGVMQNPRHLVRRRGQEARLRCSPMKGHSHVYWYRQLPEEGLKFMVYLQKENIIDESGMPKERFSAEFPKEGPSILRIQQVVRGDSAAYFCASSPPTGGFREQYFGPGTRLTVT.